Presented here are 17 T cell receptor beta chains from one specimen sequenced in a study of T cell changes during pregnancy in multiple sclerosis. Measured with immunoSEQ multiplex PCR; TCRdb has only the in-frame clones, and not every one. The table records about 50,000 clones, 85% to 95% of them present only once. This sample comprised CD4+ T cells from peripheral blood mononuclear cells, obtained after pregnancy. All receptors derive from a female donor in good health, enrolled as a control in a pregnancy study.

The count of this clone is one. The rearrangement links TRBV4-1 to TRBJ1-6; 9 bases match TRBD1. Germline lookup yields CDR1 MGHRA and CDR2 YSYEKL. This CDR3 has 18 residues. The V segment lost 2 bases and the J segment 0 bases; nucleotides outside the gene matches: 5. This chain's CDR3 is CASSQLGQGSSYNSPLHF. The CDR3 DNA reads TGCGCCAGCAGCCAACTGGGACAGGGAAGCTCCTATAATTCACCCCTCCACTTT.

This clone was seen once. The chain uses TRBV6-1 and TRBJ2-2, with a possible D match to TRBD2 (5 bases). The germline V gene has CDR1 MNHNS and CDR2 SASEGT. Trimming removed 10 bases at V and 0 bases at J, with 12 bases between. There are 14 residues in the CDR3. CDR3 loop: CATYLRANTGELFF. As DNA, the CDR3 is TGTGCCACCTACCTGAGGGCGAACACCGGGGAGCTGTTTTTT.

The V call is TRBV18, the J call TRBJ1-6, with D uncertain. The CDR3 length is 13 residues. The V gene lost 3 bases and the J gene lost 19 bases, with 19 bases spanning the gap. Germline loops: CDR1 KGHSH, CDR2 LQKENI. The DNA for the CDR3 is TGTGCCAGCTCACCTAGTTCGACGGGGTTTTGGCACTTT. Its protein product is CASSPSSTGFWHF. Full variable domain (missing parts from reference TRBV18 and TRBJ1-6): NAGVMQNPRHLVRRRGQEARLRCSPMKGHSHVYWYRQLPEEGLKFMVYLQKENIIDESGMPKERFSAEFPKEGPSILRIQQVVRGDSAAYFCASSPSSTGFWHFGNGTRLTVT.

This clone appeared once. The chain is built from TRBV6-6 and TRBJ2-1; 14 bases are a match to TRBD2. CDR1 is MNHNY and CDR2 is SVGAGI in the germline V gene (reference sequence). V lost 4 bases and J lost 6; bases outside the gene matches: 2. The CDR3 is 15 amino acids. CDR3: CASSFGTSGGNEQFF. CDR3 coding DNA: TGTGCCAGCAGTTTCGGGACTAGCGGGGGCAATGAGCAGTTCTTC.

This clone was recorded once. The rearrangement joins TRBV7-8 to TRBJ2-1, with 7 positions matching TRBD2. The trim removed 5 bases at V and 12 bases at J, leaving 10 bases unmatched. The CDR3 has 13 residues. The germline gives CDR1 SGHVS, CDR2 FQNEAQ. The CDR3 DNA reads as TGTGCCAGCAGCCCGGCACGTGGACTAGGGCAGTTCTTC. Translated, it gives CASSPARGLGQFF.

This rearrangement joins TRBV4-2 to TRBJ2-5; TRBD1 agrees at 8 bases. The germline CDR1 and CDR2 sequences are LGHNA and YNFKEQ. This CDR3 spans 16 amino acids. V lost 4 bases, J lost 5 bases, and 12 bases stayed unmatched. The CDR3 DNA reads TGTGCCAGCAGCCCGTACCAGACAGGGGTCAGCGAGACCCAGTACTTC. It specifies CASSPYQTGVSETQYF.

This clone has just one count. The CDR3 DNA follows: TGTGCCAGCAGCAGGGGGCAAGAGCCCCAGCATTTT. Residues: CASSRGQEPQHF. This chain links TRBV5-4 with TRBJ1-5, with 7 bases matching TRBD1. The CDR3 spans 12 residues. V dropped 4 bases and J dropped 8; count of bases not matched to a gene: 3. The germline V gene encodes CDR1 SGHNT and CDR2 YYREEE (reference sequence).

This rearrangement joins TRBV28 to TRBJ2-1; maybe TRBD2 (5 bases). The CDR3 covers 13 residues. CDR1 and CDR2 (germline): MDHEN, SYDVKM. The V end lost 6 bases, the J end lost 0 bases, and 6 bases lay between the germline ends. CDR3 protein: CASRGSSYNEQFF. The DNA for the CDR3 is TGTGCCAGCAGAGGGAGCTCCTACAATGAGCAGTTCTTC.

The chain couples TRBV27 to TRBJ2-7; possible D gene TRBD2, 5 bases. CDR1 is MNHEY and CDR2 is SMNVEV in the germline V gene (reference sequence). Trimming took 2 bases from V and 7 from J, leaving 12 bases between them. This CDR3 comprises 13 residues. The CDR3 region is CASSLVPGLEQYF. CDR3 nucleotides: TGTGCCAGCAGTTTAGTCCCGGGGTTGGAGCAGTACTTC.

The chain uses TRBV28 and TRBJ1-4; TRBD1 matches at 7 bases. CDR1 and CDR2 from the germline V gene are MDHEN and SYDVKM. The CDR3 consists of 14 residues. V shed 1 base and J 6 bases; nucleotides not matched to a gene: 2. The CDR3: CASSLSGGYEKLFF. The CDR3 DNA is TGTGCCAGCAGTTTATCAGGGGGATATGAAAAACTGTTTTTT.

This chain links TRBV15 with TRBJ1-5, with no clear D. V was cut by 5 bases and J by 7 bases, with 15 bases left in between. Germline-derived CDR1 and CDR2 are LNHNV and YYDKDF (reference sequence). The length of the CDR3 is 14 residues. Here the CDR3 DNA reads TGTGCCACCAGCTCACGAGAGGGTAGGCAGCCCCAGCATTTT. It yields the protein CATSSREGRQPQHF.

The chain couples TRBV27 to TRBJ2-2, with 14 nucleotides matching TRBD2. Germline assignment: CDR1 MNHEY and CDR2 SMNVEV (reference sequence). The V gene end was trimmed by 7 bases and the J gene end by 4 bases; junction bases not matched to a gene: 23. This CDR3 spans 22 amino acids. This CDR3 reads CASTDHKKLGLAGGLFTGELFF. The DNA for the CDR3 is TGTGCCAGCACAGACCACAAGAAACTCGGACTAGCGGGGGGCCTATTCACCGGGGAGCTGTTTTTT.

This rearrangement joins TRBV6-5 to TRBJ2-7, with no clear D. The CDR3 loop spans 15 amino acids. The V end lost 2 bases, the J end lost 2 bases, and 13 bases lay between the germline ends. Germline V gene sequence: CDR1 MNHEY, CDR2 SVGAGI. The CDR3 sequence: CASSYGLTHTYEQYF. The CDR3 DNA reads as TGTGCCAGCAGTTACGGTCTGACACATACCTACGAGCAGTACTTC.

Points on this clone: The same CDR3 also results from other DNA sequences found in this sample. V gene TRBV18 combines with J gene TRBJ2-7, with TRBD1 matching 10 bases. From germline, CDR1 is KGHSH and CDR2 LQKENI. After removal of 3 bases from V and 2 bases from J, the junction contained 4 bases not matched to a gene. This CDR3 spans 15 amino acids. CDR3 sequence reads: CASSPGTGVTYEQYF. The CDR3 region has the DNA TGTGCCAGCTCACCCGGGACAGGGGTGACCTACGAGCAGTACTTC.

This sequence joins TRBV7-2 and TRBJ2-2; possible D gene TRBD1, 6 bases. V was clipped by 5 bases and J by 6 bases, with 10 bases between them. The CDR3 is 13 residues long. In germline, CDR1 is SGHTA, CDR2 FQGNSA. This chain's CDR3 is CASSRPGAGELFF. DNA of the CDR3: TGTGCCAGCAGCCGACCAGGGGCCGGGGAGCTGTTTTTT. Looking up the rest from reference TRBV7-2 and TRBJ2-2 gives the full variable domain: GAGVSQSPSNKVTEKGKDVELRCDPISGHTALYWYRQSLGQGLEFLIYFQGNSAPDKSGLPSDRFSAERTGGSVSTLTIQRTQQEDSAVYLCASSRPGAGELFFGEGSRLTVL.

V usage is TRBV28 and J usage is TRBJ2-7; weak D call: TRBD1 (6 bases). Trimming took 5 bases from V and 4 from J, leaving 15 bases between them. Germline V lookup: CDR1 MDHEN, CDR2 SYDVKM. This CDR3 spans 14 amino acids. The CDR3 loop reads CASSPGTSHYEQYF. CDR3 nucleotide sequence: TGTGCCAGCAGTCCCGGGACAAGTCATTACGAGCAGTACTTC.

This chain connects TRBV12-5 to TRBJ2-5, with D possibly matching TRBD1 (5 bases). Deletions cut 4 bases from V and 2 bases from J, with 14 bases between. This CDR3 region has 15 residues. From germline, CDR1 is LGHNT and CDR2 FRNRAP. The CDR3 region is CASGSLETAQETQYF. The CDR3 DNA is TGTGCTAGTGGTTCCCTCGAGACAGCACAAGAGACCCAGTACTTC.